This T cell receptor (beta chain) appears in the sequencing data of a study of blood T cell repertoires in COVID-19. Across the whole study: PBMCs, B-cell-depleted T cells, or T cells were the source of the cDNA or gDNA that made up the material.

V lost 1 base to trimming and J lost 3 bases, with 10 bases between them. CDR1 is LNHNV, CDR2 YYDKDF, per germline (reference sequence). The CDR3 is 14 residues long. TCRdb keeps only in-frame clones here, not all; method: immunoSEQ multiplex PCR. The data contain about 120,000 clones, around 89% of them singletons. The V gene is TRBV15, the J gene TRBJ2-7; D not resolved. The sequenced material came from peripheral blood. The receptor's source is a human donor with acute or convalescent COVID-19. The donor label of this sample is uncertain. The CDR3 DNA follows: TGTGCCACCAGCAGAGTCCTAGGCGGCTACGAGCAGTACTTC. Translating gives CATSRVLGGYEQYF.